Below, one T cell receptor beta chain is given with its context. Its antigen is not identified. Adjacent lung lacking atypia came from at least 2 cm beyond the tumor margin. The CDR3 runs to 15 residues. V lost 0 bases and J 8 bases, leaving 15 bases between the germline ends. The V gene's germline CDR1 is SGDLS and CDR2 YYNGEE. The data belong to a study of T cells in localized non-small cell lung cancer. The protocol was immunoSEQ multiplex PCR, while the TCRdb copy is restricted to in-frame clones and leaves out a portion. The repertoire holds just over 1,400 clones, with about 24% as singletons. Study-wide results and caveats: Uninvolved adjacent lung showed higher T cell clonality than tumor.

This TCR came from a woman aged 18-55 years with stage III lung adenocarcinoma. Source: normal lung tissue next to the tumor, taken before any cancer treatment. The chain recombines TRBV9 with TRBJ1-3, with TRBD1 as a possible D gene (5 bases). CDR3 sequence reads: CASSVVTGTSDTIYF. CDR3 DNA: TGTGCCAGCAGCGTAGTTACCGGGACCAGCGACACCATATATTTT. Filled out from reference TRBV9 and TRBJ1-3, the complete variable domain reads DSGVTQTPKHLITATGQRVTLRCSPRSGDLSVYWYQQSLDQGLQFLIQYYNGEERAKGNILERFSAQQFPDLHSELNLSSLELGDSALYFCASSVVTGTSDTIYFGEGSWLTVV.